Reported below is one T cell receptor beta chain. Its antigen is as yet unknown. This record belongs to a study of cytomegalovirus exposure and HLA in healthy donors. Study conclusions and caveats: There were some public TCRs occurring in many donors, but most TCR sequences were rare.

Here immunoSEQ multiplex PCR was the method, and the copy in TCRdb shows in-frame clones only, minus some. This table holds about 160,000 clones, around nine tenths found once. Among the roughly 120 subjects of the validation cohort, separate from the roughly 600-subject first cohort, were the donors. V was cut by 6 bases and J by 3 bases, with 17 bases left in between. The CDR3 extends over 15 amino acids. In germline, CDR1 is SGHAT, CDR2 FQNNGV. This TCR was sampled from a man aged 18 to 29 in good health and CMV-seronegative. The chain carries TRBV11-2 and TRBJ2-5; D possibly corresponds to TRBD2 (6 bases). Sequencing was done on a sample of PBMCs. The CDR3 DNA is TGTGCCAGCAGTAACGCCGGGAGCACGAAAGAGACCCAGTACTTC. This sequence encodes CASSNAGSTKETQYF.